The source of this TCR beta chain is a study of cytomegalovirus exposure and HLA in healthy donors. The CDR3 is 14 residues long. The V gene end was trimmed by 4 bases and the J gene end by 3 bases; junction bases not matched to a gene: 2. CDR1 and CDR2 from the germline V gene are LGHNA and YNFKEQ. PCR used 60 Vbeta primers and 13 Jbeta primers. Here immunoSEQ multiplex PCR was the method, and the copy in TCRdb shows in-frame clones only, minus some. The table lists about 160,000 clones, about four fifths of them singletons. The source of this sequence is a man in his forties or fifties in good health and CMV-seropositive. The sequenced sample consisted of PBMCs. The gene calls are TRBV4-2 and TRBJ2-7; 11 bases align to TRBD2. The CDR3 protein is CASSLGTSGYEQYF. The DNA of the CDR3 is TGTGCCAGCAGCCTCGGGACTAGCGGCTACGAGCAGTACTTC.